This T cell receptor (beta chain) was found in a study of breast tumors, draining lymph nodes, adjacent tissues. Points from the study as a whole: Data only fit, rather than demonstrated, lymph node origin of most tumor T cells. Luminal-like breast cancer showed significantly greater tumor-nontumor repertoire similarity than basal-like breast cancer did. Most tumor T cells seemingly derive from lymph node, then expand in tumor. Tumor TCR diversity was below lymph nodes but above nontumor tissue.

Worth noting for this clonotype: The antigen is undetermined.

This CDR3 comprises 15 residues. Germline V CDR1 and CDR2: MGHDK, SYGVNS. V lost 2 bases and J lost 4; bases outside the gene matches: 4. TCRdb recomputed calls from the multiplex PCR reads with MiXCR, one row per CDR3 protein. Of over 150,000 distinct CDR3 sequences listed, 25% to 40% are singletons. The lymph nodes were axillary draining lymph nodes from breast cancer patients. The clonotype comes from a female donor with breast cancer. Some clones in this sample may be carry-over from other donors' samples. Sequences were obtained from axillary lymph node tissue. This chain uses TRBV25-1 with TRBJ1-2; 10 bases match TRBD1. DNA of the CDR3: TGTGCCAGCAGTGAACTCGGGACAGGGGCCTATGGCTACACCTTC. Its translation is CASSELGTGAYGYTF.